These T cell receptor beta chains were read from a single sample in a study of OX40 agonist ivuxolimab in advanced cancers. Only in-frame clones appear in the TCRdb table, and some are missing; sequencing was by immunoSEQ multiplex PCR. The sample contains about 72,000 clones, approximately 84% of which appear only once. The sequencing here drew on CD4+ or CD8+ T cells sorted from blood, taken in a trial of the OX40 agonist ivuxolimab. Source of these receptors: an adult with an advanced solid tumor such as melanoma, head and neck, liver or kidney cancer. CDR3s include the opening cysteine and the closing phenylalanine or tryptophan. Fields, in order: clone size, V gene, D gene, J gene, CDR3 protein, CDR3 DNA. The D gene is left open where the match is weak. A clone size is listed for some rows: how often the clone was seen (once, few, many), or a class if it is expanded.

>.|TRBV7-3|.|TRBJ2-1
CASSLGANNEQFF
TGTGCCAGCAGCTTAGGGGCGAACAATGAGCAGTTCTTC
>.|TRBV9|.|TRBJ1-4
CASSPGGRVGEKLFF
TGTGCCAGCAGCCCCGGAGGTAGGGTGGGTGAAAAACTGTTTTTT
>.|TRBV4-3|TRBD1|TRBJ1-4
CASSQETGHGEKLFF
TGCGCCAGCAGCCAAGAGACAGGGCACGGTGAAAAACTGTTTTTT
>.|TRBV25-1|.|TRBJ2-1
CASSEYSRTGTEQFF
TGTGCCAGCAGTGAATATTCTAGAACAGGGACTGAGCAGTTCTTC
>.|TRBV5-1|.|TRBJ2-7
CASSLGGRGTYEQYF
TGCGCCAGCAGCTTGGGGGGGCGGGGCACCTACGAGCAGTACTTC
>.|TRBV11-3|TRBD1|TRBJ1-2
CASSLAGTGGFGYTF
TGTGCCAGCAGCTTAGCAGGGACAGGCGGATTTGGCTACACCTTC
>.|TRBV6-1|TRBD1|TRBJ1-3
CASYGQGTGNTIYF
TGTGCCAGCTACGGACAGGGGACGGGAAACACCATATATTTT
>.|TRBV29-1|.|TRBJ1-1
CSVEVGGMNTEAFF
TGCAGCGTTGAAGTGGGTGGAATGAACACTGAAGCTTTCTTT
>few|TRBV5-1|TRBD2|TRBJ2-5
CASRGRYQRGETQYF
TGCGCCAGCAGAGGTCGTTACCAGCGGGGAGAGACCCAGTACTTC
>.|TRBV5-1|.|TRBJ2-1
CASSSLERQIYNEQFF
TGCGCCAGCAGCTCTCTAGAGCGCCAAATTTACAATGAGCAGTTCTTC
>.|TRBV2|TRBD2|TRBJ2-3
CASSRTSGYTDTQYF
TGTGCCAGCAGTAGGACTAGCGGTTACACAGATACGCAGTATTTT
>.|TRBV5-5|TRBD1|TRBJ1-2
CASSVPPGQGDGYTF
TGTGCCAGCAGCGTACCACCGGGACAGGGAGACGGCTACACCTTC
>.|TRBV4-2|.|TRBJ2-6
CASSQVESDSGANVLTF
TGTGCCAGCAGCCAAGTTGAGTCAGACTCTGGGGCCAACGTCCTGACTTTC
>few|TRBV2|.|TRBJ1-3
CASSLPRTVLRNTIYF
TGTGCCAGCAGCCTACCACGGACAGTCCTAAGGAACACCATATATTTT
>.|TRBV11-2|.|TRBJ1-2
CASSPGSWDYGYTF
TGTGCCAGCAGCCCTGGGTCGTGGGACTATGGCTACACCTTC
>.|TRBV10-3|.|TRBJ1-1
CAGGNYTEAFF
TGTGCCGGTGGGAATTACACTGAAGCTTTCTTT
>medium-sized|TRBV10-3|TRBD1|TRBJ1-3
CAAYPGQGNTIYF
TGTGCCGCGTACCCGGGACAGGGAAACACCATATATTTT
>few|TRBV7-9|.|TRBJ1-2
CASSLEGTDGYTF
TGTGCCAGCAGCTTAGAAGGCACGGATGGCTACACCTTC
>few|TRBV11-3|.|TRBJ1-3
CASSSGIAGNTIYF
TGTGCCAGCAGCTCCGGGATCGCGGGAAACACCATATATTTT
>.|TRBV19|.|TRBJ2-7
CASSTAGVPYEQYF
TGTGCCAGTAGTACTGCAGGGGTCCCCTACGAGCAGTACTTC
>.|TRBV19|.|TRBJ2-5
CASSIGQGSGTQYF
TGTGCCAGTAGTATCGGGCAGGGGTCGGGGACCCAGTACTTC
>.|TRBV7-2|.|TRBJ1-1
CASSPHMNTEAFF
TGTGCCAGCAGCCCACACATGAACACTGAAGCTTTCTTT
>.|TRBV7-9|TRBD1|TRBJ1-1
CASSRTGGSNTEAFF
TGTGCCAGCAGTAGGACAGGGGGCTCAAACACTGAAGCTTTCTTT
>.|TRBV11-3|TRBD1|TRBJ1-1
CASSRTGENTEAFF
TGTGCCAGCAGCAGGACAGGGGAGAACACTGAAGCTTTCTTT
>.|TRBV10-3|TRBD2|TRBJ2-3
CAISSGGTDTQYF
TGTGCCATCAGTAGCGGGGGCACAGATACGCAGTATTTT
>.|TRBV5-4|TRBD2|TRBJ2-1
CASSFGLAGSNEQFF
TGTGCCAGCAGCTTTGGGCTAGCGGGGTCCAATGAGCAGTTCTTC
>.|TRBV6-6|.|TRBJ2-1
CASSLPPRIGNNEQFF
TGTGCCAGCAGCCTACCCCCTAGAATCGGTAACAATGAGCAGTTCTTC
>few|TRBV5-1|.|TRBJ2-6
CASSLQGGTTGGLLTF
TGCGCCAGCAGCTTGCAAGGGGGTACGACAGGTGGCCTTCTGACTTTC